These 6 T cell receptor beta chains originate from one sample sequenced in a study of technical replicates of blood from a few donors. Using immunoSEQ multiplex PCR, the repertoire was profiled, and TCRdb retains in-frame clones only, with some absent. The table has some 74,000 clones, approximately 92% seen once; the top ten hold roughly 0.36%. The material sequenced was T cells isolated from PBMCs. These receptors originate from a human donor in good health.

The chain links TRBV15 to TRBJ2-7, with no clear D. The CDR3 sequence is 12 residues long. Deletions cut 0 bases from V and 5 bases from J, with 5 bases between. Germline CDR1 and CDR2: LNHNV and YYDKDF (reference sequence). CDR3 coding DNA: TGTGCCACCAGCAGAGATGAGGACGAGCAGTACTTC. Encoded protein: CATSRDEDEQYF. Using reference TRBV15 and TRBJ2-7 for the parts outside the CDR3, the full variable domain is DAMVIQNPRYQVTQFGKPVTLSCSQTLNHNVMYWYQQKSSQAPKLLFHYYDKDFNNEADTPDNFQSRRPNTSFCFLDIRSPGLGDTAMYLCATSRDEDEQYFGPGTRLTVT.

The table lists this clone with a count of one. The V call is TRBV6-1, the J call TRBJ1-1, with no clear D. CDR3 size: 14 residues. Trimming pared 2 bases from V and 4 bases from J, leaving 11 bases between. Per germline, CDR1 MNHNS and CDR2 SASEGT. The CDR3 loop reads CASSETFGSTEAFF. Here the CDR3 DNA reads TGTGCCAGCAGTGAAACTTTTGGGAGCACTGAAGCTTTCTTT.

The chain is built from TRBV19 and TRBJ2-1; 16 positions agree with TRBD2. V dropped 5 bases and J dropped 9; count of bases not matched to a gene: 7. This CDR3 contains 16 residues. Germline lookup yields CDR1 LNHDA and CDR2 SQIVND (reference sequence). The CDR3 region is CASSPGTSGRAGEQFF. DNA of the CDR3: TGTGCCAGTAGTCCAGGGACTAGCGGGAGGGCCGGTGAGCAGTTCTTC.

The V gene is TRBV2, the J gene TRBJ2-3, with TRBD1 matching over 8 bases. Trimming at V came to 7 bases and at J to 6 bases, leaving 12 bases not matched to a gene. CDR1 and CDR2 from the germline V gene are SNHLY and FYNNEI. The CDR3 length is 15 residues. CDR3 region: CASMTGQVILDTQYF. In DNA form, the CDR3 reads TGTGCCAGCATGACGGGACAGGTTATCTTGGATACGCAGTATTTT.

The CDR3 region has the DNA TGTGCCAGCAGCTTAGATCTACGTGGGGCAAACACTGAAGCTTTCTTT. This codes for CASSLDLRGANTEAFF. The chain links TRBV7-9 to TRBJ1-1; weak D call: TRBD1 (5 bases). CDR1 SEHNR and CDR2 FQNEAQ come from the germline V gene (reference sequence). Trimming stripped 1 base from V and 2 bases from J, with 14 bases between. CDR3 size: 16 residues.

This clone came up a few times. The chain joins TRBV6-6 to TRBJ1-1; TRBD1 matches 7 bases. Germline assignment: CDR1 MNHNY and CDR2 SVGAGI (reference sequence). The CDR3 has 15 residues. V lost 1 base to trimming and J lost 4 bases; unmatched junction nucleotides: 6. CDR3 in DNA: TGTGCCAGCAGTTACTATAGACAGGGCCCCACTGAAGCTTTCTTT. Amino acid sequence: CASSYYRQGPTEAFF.